This T cell receptor (beta chain) was found in a study of response to subunit inactivated influenza vaccine. Findings and limits, study-wide: Seasonal influenza vaccination, on each occasion, was suggested by the authors to recruit few new T cells.

TCRdb reprocessed the RT-PCR reads with MiXCR, giving one entry per CDR3 protein. The table shows approximately 490,000 distinct CDR3 sequences, with approximately 7.2% occurring only once. Germline V gene sequence: CDR1 SEHNR, CDR2 FQNEAQ (reference sequence). The V and J ends lost 4 bases and 2 bases, in that order; junction bases with no gene match: 4. This CDR3 has 16 residues. This clonotype has just a few counts. The antigen remains undetermined. This receptor was obtained from a man aged 45 to 75 who received an inactivated influenza vaccine. The rearrangement links TRBV7-9 to TRBJ2-3; 12 nucleotides line up with TRBD2. The sample was PBMCs from blood, taken less than 30 months after vaccination. The chain's CDR3 is CASSYRLAGVTDTQYF. In nucleotides, the CDR3 is TGTGCCAGCAGCTACCGACTAGCGGGAGTCACAGATACGCAGTATTTT.